This passage covers 23 T cell receptor beta chains from one sample sequenced in a study of cytomegalovirus exposure and HLA in healthy donors. Amplification used 60 Vbeta primers and 13 Jbeta primers. Generated by immunoSEQ multiplex PCR, the TCRdb table keeps only in-frame clones and is missing some. This table has over 250,000 clones, around 66% appearing once. The specimen was PBMCs. The receptors come from a female donor in good health and CMV-seronegative.

The genes are TRBV19 and TRBJ2-1; 15 bases are shared with TRBD2. The J segment lost 0 bases and the V segment lost 5 bases, leaving 8 bases of the junction unmatched. Germline-derived CDR1 and CDR2 are LNHDA and SQIVND (reference sequence). The CDR3 is 19 residues long. For the CDR3, the DNA is TGTGCCAGTAGTGGGACTAGCGGGAGGTCCATCAGCTCCTACAATGAGCAGTTCTTC. It is translated as CASSGTSGRSISSYNEQFF.

The chain links TRBV27 to TRBJ1-3; the D is unclear. This CDR3 spans 14 amino acids. Trimming stripped 10 bases from V and 0 bases from J, with 13 bases between. From germline, CDR1 is MNHEY and CDR2 SMNVEV (reference sequence). CDR3 nucleotides: TGTGCCACCATGGGCCTGAGCTCTGGAAACACCATATATTTT. Translation gives CATMGLSSGNTIYF.

This clone was seen more than once but under ten times. V usage is TRBV7-3 and J usage is TRBJ2-3; TRBD2 matches 14 bases. The CDR3 is 18 amino acids. Germline V CDR1 and CDR2: SGHTA, FQGTGA. The V gene end was trimmed by 5 bases and the J gene end by 3 bases; junction bases not matched to a gene: 10. This CDR3 reads CASSPGTSGSLVTDTQYF. CDR3 bases: TGTGCCAGCAGCCCCGGGACTAGCGGGAGTTTAGTGACAGATACGCAGTATTTT.

The chain uses TRBV28 and TRBJ1-3; no definite D call. There are 11 residues in the CDR3. CDR1 is MDHEN and CDR2 is SYDVKM in the germline V gene. V was clipped by 7 bases and J by 1 base, with 2 bases between them. CDR3 nucleotides: TGTGCCAGCACATCTGGAAACACCATATATTTT. Its translation: CASTSGNTIYF. Filled out from reference TRBV28 and TRBJ1-3, the complete variable domain reads DVKVTQSSRYLVKRTGEKVFLECVQDMDHENMFWYRQDPGLGLRLIYFSYDVKMKEKGDIPEGYSVSREKKERFSLILESASTNQTSMYLCASTSGNTIYFGEGSWLTVV.

V is TRBV6-5 and J is TRBJ2-6; D may be TRBD2 (6 bases). This CDR3 has 15 residues. Germline CDR1 MNHEY, CDR2 SVGAGI. Trimming removed 6 bases from V and 0 bases from J, with 9 bases in between. The CDR3 reads CASRGGTSGANVLTF. The CDR3 nucleotides are TGTGCCAGCAGGGGCGGGACCTCTGGGGCCAACGTCCTGACTTTC.

This clone was seen only a few times. The rearrangement links TRBV15 to TRBJ2-7; 9 bases align to TRBD2. J gave up 4 bases and V 1 base, and 8 bases lay outside the gene matches. The V gene's germline CDR1 is LNHNV and CDR2 YYDKDF (reference sequence). The CDR3 contains 16 residues. The CDR3 reads CATSRAPAGGPYEQYF. The CDR3 DNA reads as TGTGCCACCAGCAGAGCTCCGGCGGGAGGGCCTTACGAGCAGTACTTC.

V gene TRBV6-5 combines with J gene TRBJ2-7; maybe TRBD1 (6 bases). Germline loops: CDR1 MNHEY, CDR2 SVGAGI. The V end lost 5 bases, the J end lost 2 bases, and 16 bases lay between the germline ends. The CDR3 extends over 15 amino acids. CDR3: CASSPRGRLTYEQYF. In DNA, the CDR3 is TGTGCCAGCAGTCCCAGGGGCAGGCTCACCTACGAGCAGTACTTC.

The chain links TRBV25-1 to TRBJ2-7; weak D call: TRBD2 (6 bases). The length of the CDR3 is 17 residues. Germline V CDR1 and CDR2: MGHDK, SYGVNS. V lost 5 bases and J lost 2, with 22 bases in between. The CDR3: CASSPSGRGQATYEQYF. The CDR3 DNA follows: TGTGCCAGCAGTCCATCTGGGCGGGGCCAAGCAACCTACGAGCAGTACTTC.

Here the CDR3 reads CASSHGANYGYTF. DNA for the CDR3: TGTGCCAGCAGCCACGGAGCTAACTATGGCTACACCTTC. The chain combines TRBV14 with TRBJ1-2; D is uncertain. CDR1 SGHDN and CDR2 FVKESK come from the germline V gene. The CDR3 is made up of 13 amino acids. V was trimmed by 3 bases and J by 0 bases, leaving 5 bases between them.

This clone was recorded once. The CDR3 loop is CASRPTRTDEQYF. CDR3 sequence (DNA): TGTGCCAGCCGACCGACTAGGACCGACGAGCAGTACTTC. V is TRBV11-3 and J is TRBJ2-7; possible D gene TRBD2, 6 bases. V gave up 8 bases and J gave up 5 bases, with 16 bases separating them. The V gene's germline CDR1 is SGHNT and CDR2 YENEEA. The CDR3 has 13 amino acids. Complete variable domain (other parts from reference TRBV11-3 and TRBJ2-7): EAGVVQSPRYKIIEKKQPVAFWCNPISGHNTLYWYLQNLGQGPELLIRYENEEAVDDSQLPKDRFSAERLKGVDSTLKIQPAELGDSAVYLCASRPTRTDEQYFGPGTRLTVT.

V and J are TRBV28 and TRBJ2-7; 14 bases match TRBD2. Germline-derived CDR1 and CDR2 are MDHEN and SYDVKM. The CDR3 is made up of 13 amino acids. V was clipped by 11 bases and J by 6 bases; unmatched bases: 6. The DNA of the CDR3 is TGTGCCGGCGGGACTAGCGGGAGTATCGAGCAGTACTTC. Amino acid sequence: CAGGTSGSIEQYF.

The rearrangement joins TRBV5-1 to TRBJ2-7; 8 nucleotides align to TRBD2. Germline V gene data show CDR1 as SGHRS and CDR2 as YFSETQ. Unmatched junction bases numbered 7, after V lost 3 bases and J lost 5 bases. CDR3 length equals 14 residues. The CDR3 sequence: CASSSPGLGNEQYF. The CDR3 DNA sequence: TGCGCCAGCAGCTCTCCGGGACTAGGGAACGAGCAGTACTTC.

The chain couples TRBV30 to TRBJ2-7; possibly TRBD2 for D (5 bases). The germline gives CDR1 GTSNPN, CDR2 SVGIG (reference sequence). This CDR3 has 14 amino acids. V was pared by 1 base and J by 4 bases, with 14 bases between. CDR3 sequence: CAWSGGRGLYEQYF. CDR3 coding DNA: TGTGCCTGGAGTGGGGGTCGGGGTTTGTACGAGCAGTACTTC.

This sequence joins TRBV6-1 and TRBJ2-1, with D perhaps TRBD2 (6 bases). Trimming took off 6 bases at V and 7 bases at J, with 19 bases between the two ends. CDR1 MNHNS and CDR2 SASEGT come from the germline V gene. The CDR3 length is 15 residues. In nucleotides, the CDR3 is TGTGCCAGCAGAGAGGACGGGAGTGTTTATAATGAGCAGTTCTTC. Translation gives CASREDGSVYNEQFF.

The chain is built from TRBV11-2 and TRBJ2-7; 7 nucleotides match TRBD2. Germline lookup yields CDR1 SGHAT and CDR2 FQNNGV. Germline trimming cut 5 bases from V and 4 bases from J; bases unmatched to any gene: 8. The CDR3 spans 14 residues. CDR3 sequence: CASSMLAADYEQYF. The DNA of the CDR3 is TGTGCCAGCAGCATGCTAGCGGCAGATTACGAGCAGTACTTC.

The rearrangement uses TRBV29-1 and TRBJ2-1; TRBD2 aligns across 9 bases. This CDR3 comprises 14 residues. Unmatched junction bases numbered 6, after V lost 4 bases and J lost 5 bases. Germline loops: CDR1 SQVTM, CDR2 ANQGSEA. Written as DNA, the CDR3 is TGCAGCGTTGGCCTAGCGGGAATCCACAATGAGCAGTTCTTC. Translation: CSVGLAGIHNEQFF.

J is TRBJ1-1 and V is TRBV13, with no clear D. V was cut by 4 bases and J by 1 base, with 13 bases left in between. CDR3 length: 15 amino acids. From germline, CDR1 is PRHDT and CDR2 FYEKMQ (reference sequence). In DNA, the CDR3 is TGTGCCAGCAGCTCTCCTGACTCTCCGAACACTGAAGCTTTCTTT. It translates to CASSSPDSPNTEAFF.

The V call is TRBV11-2, the J call TRBJ2-1; TRBD2 is a possible D gene (6 bases). CDR1 and CDR2 (germline): SGHAT, FQNNGV. The V gene lost 1 base and the J gene lost 0 bases, with 10 bases spanning the gap. CDR3 length equals 16 residues. The CDR3 sequence: CASSLGGTGSYNEQFF. CDR3 DNA: TGTGCCAGCAGCTTAGGCGGGACGGGCTCCTACAATGAGCAGTTCTTC.

V gene TRBV7-9 combines with J gene TRBJ2-5, with D tentatively TRBD1 or TRBD2 (6 bases each). CDR1 and CDR2 from the germline V gene are SEHNR and FQNEAQ (reference sequence). V lost 10 bases and J 2 bases, leaving 20 bases between the germline ends. This CDR3 has 15 amino acids. CDR3 sequence (DNA): TGTGCCACCAGGGGAGGATCGACAAGTCAAGAGACCCAGTACTTC. Translation: CATRGGSTSQETQYF.

This clone was observed once. The J gene is TRBJ1-1, the V gene TRBV29-1, with unresolved D. V lost 7 bases and J lost 0, with 12 bases in between. Per the germline V gene, CDR1 is SQVTM and CDR2 is ANQGSEA. The CDR3 extends over 13 amino acids. CDR3: CSACKEVNTEAFF. The CDR3 coding sequence is TGCAGCGCTTGCAAGGAGGTGAACACTGAAGCTTTCTTT.

This clone was picked up a small number of times. This chain connects TRBV28 to TRBJ2-5; possible D gene TRBD1, 5 bases. The end of the DNA is better explained by TRBJ2-7, so the J call may be wrong. Germline CDR1 and CDR2: MDHEN and SYDVKM. CDR3 length: 15 amino acids. CDR3 protein: CASSLPQGSSYEQYF. Written as DNA, the CDR3 is TGTGCCAGCAGTTTACCCCAGGGTAGTTCCTACGAGCAGTACTTC.

The V and J genes are TRBV29-1 and TRBJ2-3; 14 positions agree with TRBD2. CDR1 and CDR2 (germline): SQVTM, ANQGSEA. V lost 5 bases and J lost 4; bases outside the gene matches: 11. The CDR3 spans 17 residues. DNA of the CDR3: TGCAGCGTTCTTGGTGGGACTAGCGGGAGAGGCTCAGATACGCAGTATTTT. This sequence encodes CSVLGGTSGRGSDTQYF.

The chain combines TRBV11-2 with TRBJ2-5; no definite D call. The CDR3 has 13 amino acids. With 5 bases removed from V and 4 bases from J, the gap between germline ends came to 11 bases. CDR1 and CDR2 from the germline V gene are SGHAT and FQNNGV. CDR3 sequence: CASSAANGETQYF. The CDR3 coding sequence is TGTGCCAGCAGCGCCGCTAACGGAGAGACCCAGTACTTC. Variable domain in full (rest from reference TRBV11-2 and TRBJ2-5): EAGVAQSPRYKIIEKRQSVAFWCNPISGHATLYWYQQILGQGPKLLIQFQNNGVVDDSQLPKDRFSAERLKGVDSTLKIQPAKLEDSAVYLCASSAANGETQYFGPGTRLLVL.